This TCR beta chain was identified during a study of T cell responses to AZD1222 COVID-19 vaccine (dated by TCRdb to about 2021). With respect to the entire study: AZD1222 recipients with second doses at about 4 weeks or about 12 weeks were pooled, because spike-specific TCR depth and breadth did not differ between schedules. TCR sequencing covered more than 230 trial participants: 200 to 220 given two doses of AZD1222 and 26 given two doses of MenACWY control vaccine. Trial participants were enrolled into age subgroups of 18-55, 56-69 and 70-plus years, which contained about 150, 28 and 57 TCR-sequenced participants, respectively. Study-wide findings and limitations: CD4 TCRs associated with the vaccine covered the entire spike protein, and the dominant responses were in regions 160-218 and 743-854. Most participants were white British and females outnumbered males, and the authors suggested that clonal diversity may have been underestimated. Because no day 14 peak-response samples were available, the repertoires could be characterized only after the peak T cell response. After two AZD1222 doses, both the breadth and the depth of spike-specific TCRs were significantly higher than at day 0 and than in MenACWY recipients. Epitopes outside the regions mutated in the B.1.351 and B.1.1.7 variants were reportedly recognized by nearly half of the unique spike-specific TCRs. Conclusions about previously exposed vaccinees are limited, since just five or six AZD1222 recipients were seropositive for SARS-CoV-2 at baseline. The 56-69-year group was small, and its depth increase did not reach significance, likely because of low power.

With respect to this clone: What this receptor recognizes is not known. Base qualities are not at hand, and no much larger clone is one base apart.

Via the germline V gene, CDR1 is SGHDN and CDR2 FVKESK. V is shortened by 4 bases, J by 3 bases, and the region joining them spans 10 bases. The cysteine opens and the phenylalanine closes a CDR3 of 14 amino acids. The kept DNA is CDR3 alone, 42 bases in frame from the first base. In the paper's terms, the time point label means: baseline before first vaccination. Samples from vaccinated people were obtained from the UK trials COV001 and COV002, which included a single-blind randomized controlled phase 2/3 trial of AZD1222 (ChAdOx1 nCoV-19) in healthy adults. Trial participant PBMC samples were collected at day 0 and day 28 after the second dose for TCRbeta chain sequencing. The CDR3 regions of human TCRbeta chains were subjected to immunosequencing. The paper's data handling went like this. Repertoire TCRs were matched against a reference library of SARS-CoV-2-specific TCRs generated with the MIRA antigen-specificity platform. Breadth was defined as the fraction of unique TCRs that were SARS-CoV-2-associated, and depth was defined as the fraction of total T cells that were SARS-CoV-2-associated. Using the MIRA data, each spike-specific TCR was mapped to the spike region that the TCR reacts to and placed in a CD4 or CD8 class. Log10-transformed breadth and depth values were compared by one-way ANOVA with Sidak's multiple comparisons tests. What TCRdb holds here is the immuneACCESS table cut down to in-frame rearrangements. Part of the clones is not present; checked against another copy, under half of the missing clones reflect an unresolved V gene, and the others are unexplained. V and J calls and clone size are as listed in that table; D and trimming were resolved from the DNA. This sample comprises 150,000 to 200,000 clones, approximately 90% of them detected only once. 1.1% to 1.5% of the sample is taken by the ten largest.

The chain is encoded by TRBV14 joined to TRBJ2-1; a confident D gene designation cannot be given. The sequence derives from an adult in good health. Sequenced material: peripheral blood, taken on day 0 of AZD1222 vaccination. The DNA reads TGTGCCAGCAGCCGCCCGATCGTCTACAATGAGCAGTTCTTC. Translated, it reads CASSRPIVYNEQFF.